The 8 T cell receptor beta chains given below trace back to one sample, sequenced in a study of Tregs in tolerant kidney transplant recipients. Produced via immunoSEQ multiplex PCR; TCRdb's table is partial and in-frame only. The table lists approximately 100,000 clones, approximately 94% of them singletons. The source was CD4+ T cells from blood, collected before the transplant. The receptors shown here come from a human donor who received a combined kidney and bone marrow transplant.

The J gene is TRBJ2-5, the V gene TRBV19; D perhaps matches TRBD1 (6 bases). The CDR3 is made up of 13 amino acids. The V end lost 6 bases, the J end lost 5 bases, and 13 bases lay between the germline ends. Germline CDR1 is LNHDA and CDR2 is SQIVND (reference sequence). CDR3 amino acids: CASSTGLGETQYF. The DNA of the CDR3 is TGTGCCAGTAGCACAGGGTTGGGCGAGACCCAGTACTTC.

V and J are TRBV6-5 and TRBJ2-7, with 8 bases lining up with TRBD2. Trimming at V came to 6 bases and at J to 6 bases, leaving 7 bases not matched to a gene. Germline V CDR1 and CDR2: MNHEY, SVGAGI. This CDR3 is built from 13 residues. CDR3 loop: CASSRGGNSEQYF. The CDR3 nucleotides read TGTGCCAGCAGCCGGGGGGGAAACAGCGAGCAGTACTTC.

This chain connects TRBV28 to TRBJ2-3, with 8 bases identical to TRBD2. Germline lookup yields CDR1 MDHEN and CDR2 SYDVKM. J gave up 2 bases and V 4 bases, and 8 bases lay outside the gene matches. The length of the CDR3 is 16 residues. The CDR3 DNA reads as TGTGCCAGCAGTTCGCGAAGCGGGGGTGTCACAGATACGCAGTATTTT. Protein product: CASSSRSGGVTDTQYF. The complete variable domain, with remaining parts taken from reference TRBV28 and TRBJ2-3, reads DVKVTQSSRYLVKRTGEKVFLECVQDMDHENMFWYRQDPGLGLRLIYFSYDVKMKEKGDIPEGYSVSREKKERFSLILESASTNQTSMYLCASSSRSGGVTDTQYFGPGTRLTVL.

This clone was observed a single time. The rearrangement joins TRBV28 to TRBJ1-2, with D possibly being TRBD1 (6 bases). The CDR3 totals 16 residues. Germline CDR1 and CDR2: MDHEN and SYDVKM. The germline V and J ends were trimmed by 4 bases and 5 bases, with 20 bases remaining between them. The CDR3 loop reads CASSSLRSDRKYGYTF. The CDR3 region has the DNA TGTGCCAGCAGTTCCTTAAGGTCGGACAGAAAATATGGCTACACCTTC.

Turning to this clone: One junction end does not reproduce the germline sequence, and a read error may be involved. The sample carries other DNA sequences with the same CDR3. This chain joins TRBV5-1 and TRBJ1-6; tentatively, D is TRBD1 (5 bases). Germline-derived CDR1 and CDR2 are SGHRS and YFSETQ. This CDR3 spans 15 amino acids. CDR3 in DNA: TGCGCCAGCAGCTTGGAGAGGGACTATGATTCACCCCTCCACTTT. Amino acids: CASSLERDYDSPLHF.

The rearrangement uses TRBV19 and TRBJ2-3, with TRBD1 matching over 8 bases. The CDR3 extends over 14 amino acids. J lost 0 bases, V lost 6 bases, and 2 bases had no gene match. The germline V gene encodes CDR1 LNHDA and CDR2 SQIVND (reference sequence). CDR3 nucleotides: TGTGCCAGTAGCACAGGGGGTAGCACAGATACGCAGTATTTT. Translating gives CASSTGGSTDTQYF.

The V gene is TRBV11-3, the J gene TRBJ2-1, with D maybe TRBD1 (5 bases). The length of the CDR3 is 12 residues. Germline V gene lookup returns CDR1 SGHNT and CDR2 YENEEA. V was shortened by 5 bases and J by 9 bases, with 11 bases between the two germline ends. This chain's CDR3 is CASSPGAGEQFF. As DNA, the CDR3 is TGTGCCAGCAGCCCTGGGGCCGGTGAGCAGTTCTTC.

This CDR3 is CASSLGLAGVARGGQYF. The CDR3 region has the DNA TGTGCCAGCAGCTTGGGACTAGCGGGAGTAGCACGGGGCGGGCAGTACTTC. The chain couples TRBV5-6 to TRBJ2-7; 12 positions match TRBD2. The CDR3 length is 17 residues. CDR1 and CDR2 from the germline V gene are SGHDT and YYEEEE. V shed 0 bases, J shed 9 bases, and the junction held 13 bases outside the gene matches. Full variable domain (rest looked up from reference TRBV5-6 and TRBJ2-7): DAGVTQSPTHLIKTRGQQVTLRCSPKSGHDTVSWYQQALGQGPQFIFQYYEEEERQRGNFPDRFSGHQFPNYSSELNVNALLLGDSALYLCASSLGLAGVARGGQYFGPGTRLTVT.